This is a list of T cell receptor beta chains from one sample in a study of untreated major depressive disorder. Only in-frame clones appear in the TCRdb table, and some are missing; sequencing was by immunoSEQ multiplex PCR. The profile shows 20,000 or so clones, more than 90% of them singletons. Material: CD4+ T cells from PBMCs. All receptors derive from a woman aged 40 to 50 with major depressive disorder. Both conserved end residues are part of each CDR3. D genes are given only for firm matches. Clone size is shown for a subset of rows, as once, few, many or a class of expanded clone.

D,size,J,V,DNA,CDR3
.,.,TRBJ2-7,TRBV6-5,TGTGCCAGCAGGTTGGACCGACTTGCTGCCTACGAGCAGTACTTC,CASRLDRLAAYEQYF
.,.,TRBJ2-1,TRBV29-1,TGCAGCGCATTACAGGAACCGTACAATGAGCAGTTCTTC,CSALQEPYNEQFF
TRBD2,.,TRBJ2-5,TRBV2,TGTGCCAGCACTAAGACTAGCGGGGGGGCGGTCGGTGAGACCCAGTACTTC,CASTKTSGGAVGETQYF
TRBD1,.,TRBJ1-1,TRBV2,TGTGCCAGCAGGGACAGGGGGCGCACTGAAGCTTTCTTT,CASRDRGRTEAFF
TRBD2,.,TRBJ2-5,TRBV4-2,TGTGCCAGCAGCCAAGATTATGGACTAGCGCGAGAGACCCAGTACTTC,CASSQDYGLARETQYF
.,.,TRBJ1-2,TRBV5-4,TGTGCCAGCAGCTTGAAGGGAGGGCAGGGGTCTGGCTACACCTTC,CASSLKGGQGSGYTF
.,.,TRBJ1-5,TRBV30,TGTGCCTGGAGTGTGGGTAGTCAGGGCAGGCAGCCCCAGCATTTT,CAWSVGSQGRQPQHF
.,.,TRBJ1-2,TRBV18,TGTGCCAGCTCACCGGACAGTAACTATGGCTACACCTTC,CASSPDSNYGYTF
.,.,TRBJ2-1,TRBV5-1,TGCGCCAGCAGCTTGGAAGATTCCAAACCGTTCTTC,CASSLEDSKPFF
.,.,TRBJ2-1,TRBV19,TGTGCCATCTCACTGGACAAGTTCTCCAATGAGCAGTTCTTC,CAISLDKFSNEQFF
.,.,TRBJ2-1,TRBV30,TGTGCCTCCTCCAGGGGTAAAAATGAGCAGTTCTTC,CASSRGKNEQFF
TRBD1,.,TRBJ1-2,TRBV2,TGTGCCAGCAGTGGCAGGGGGCTGTACGGCTACACCTTC,CASSGRGLYGYTF
.,.,TRBJ1-4,TRBV6-5,TGTGCCAGCAGTCCTCTCTCGGGTGTCCTGTTTTTT,CASSPLSGVLFF
TRBD1,.,TRBJ1-2,TRBV5-4,TGTGCCAGCAGCAAGGGACAGCCCAACTATGGCTACACCTTC,CASSKGQPNYGYTF
.,.,TRBJ2-1,TRBV10-1,TGCGCCAGCAGGCGGGACGTCTCCTACAATGAGCAGTTCTTC,CASRRDVSYNEQFF
TRBD1,.,TRBJ1-1,TRBV2,TGTGCCAGCAGAGACCAGGGGGCAAGCACTGAAGCTTTCTTT,CASRDQGASTEAFF
.,once,TRBJ2-1,TRBV4-3,TGCGCCAGCAGCCAAGATTGGAGTGAGCAGTTCTTC,CASSQDWSEQFF
.,.,TRBJ2-5,TRBV2,TGTGCCAGCAGGGTTGAGACCCAGTACTTC,CASRVETQYF
.,.,TRBJ2-5,TRBV18,TGTGCCAGCTCACCACCCCGCTTGAGCGGACAAGAGACCCAGTACTTC,CASSPPRLSGQETQYF
TRBD2,.,TRBJ2-2,TRBV27,TGTGCCAGCAGACCCTTCGCAGGACTAGCGGGAGTCACCGGGGAGCTGTTTTTT,CASRPFAGLAGVTGELFF
.,.,TRBJ2-2,TRBV19,TGTGCCAGTAGTATGAGGGCCTTAGCGAGGACCGGGGAGCTGTTTTTT,CASSMRALARTGELFF
.,.,TRBJ2-1,TRBV12-5,TGTGCTAGTGGTTTTCAGATTGAGCAGTTCTTC,CASGFQIEQFF
TRBD1,.,TRBJ1-4,TRBV18,TGTGCCAGCTCACCGAGGGACAGCTTTAATGAAAAACTGTTTTTT,CASSPRDSFNEKLFF
.,.,TRBJ1-6,TRBV11-3,TGTGCCAGCAGCTTAGATTCCCGGCAGGGTAATTCACCCCTCCACTTT,CASSLDSRQGNSPLHF
TRBD1,.,TRBJ1-2,TRBV6-1,TGTGCCAGCAGTGAAGCGCCACAGGGGTATGGCTACACCTTC,CASSEAPQGYGYTF
.,.,TRBJ2-7,TRBV5-1,TGCGCCAGCAGCTTGTTCGTGTCAGGGGAGCGGCGCGAGCAGTACTTC,CASSLFVSGERREQYF
TRBD1,.,TRBJ1-5,TRBV7-2,TGTGCCAGCACAACAGGGGGCAACTTTCAGCCCCAGCATTTT,CASTTGGNFQPQHF
TRBD1,.,TRBJ2-6,TRBV30,TGTGCCTGGAGTGTAACAGGGGGCGCTGGGGCCAACGTCCTGACTTTC,CAWSVTGGAGANVLTF
.,.,TRBJ2-1,TRBV18,TGTGCCAGCTCACCACGTGGGGGGCGCGAGCAGTTCTTC,CASSPRGGREQFF
TRBD1,.,TRBJ2-7,TRBV19,TGTGCCAGTAGTATGGGACAGCGGAGCTCCTACGAGCAGTACTTC,CASSMGQRSSYEQYF
.,.,TRBJ1-1,TRBV2,TGTGCCAGCAGTGTACAGGGTGGGACTGAAGCTTTCTTT,CASSVQGGTEAFF
.,.,TRBJ2-7,TRBV9,TGTGCCAGCAGCGTAGGAGGAAGGGCGGGCTACGAGCAGTACTTC,CASSVGGRAGYEQYF
.,.,TRBJ1-5,TRBV29-1,TGCAGCGCCGGGTATAGCAATCAGCCCCAGCATTTT,CSAGYSNQPQHF
.,once,TRBJ1-2,TRBV6-1,TGTGCCAGCAGTGAAGTGTGGGACCCCGATGGCTACACCTTC,CASSEVWDPDGYTF
.,.,TRBJ2-1,TRBV5-4,TGTGCCAGCAGCCGGGACACCCCGGGCAATGAGCAGTTCTTC,CASSRDTPGNEQFF
.,.,TRBJ1-1,TRBV29-1,TGCAGCGTTTCGAATATCGCAGGGAGGCTGAACACTGAAGCTTTCTTT,CSVSNIAGRLNTEAFF
TRBD1,.,TRBJ2-7,TRBV7-2,TGTGCCAGCAGCCGGGGCAACAGGGGACGAGAGCAGTACTTC,CASSRGNRGREQYF
TRBD1,.,TRBJ1-2,TRBV5-1,TGCGCCAGCAGCTTAGGACAGGGATCCTATGGCTACACCTTC,CASSLGQGSYGYTF
TRBD1,.,TRBJ2-7,TRBV28,TGTGCCAGCAGCACACCAAGTCCGGGACAGACTTTCTACGAGCAGTACTTC,CASSTPSPGQTFYEQYF
TRBD1,.,TRBJ1-2,TRBV27,TGTGCCAGCAAGACAGGGGGCGCAGGTGGCTACACCTTC,CASKTGGAGGYTF
.,.,TRBJ1-2,TRBV19,TGTGCCAGTAGTATTTTAGGGGGGTATGGCTACACCTTC,CASSILGGYGYTF
.,.,TRBJ1-3,TRBV4-1,TGCGCCAGCAGCCAAGCGGGGACGGGTCGAAACACCATATATTTT,CASSQAGTGRNTIYF
.,.,TRBJ1-2,TRBV30,TGTGCCTGGACAGGCTTGAACTATGGCTACACCTTC,CAWTGLNYGYTF
TRBD1,.,TRBJ1-1,TRBV5-1,TGCGCCAGCAGCAAGGACCCGACAGGGGTATTGAGTACTGAAGCTTTCTTT,CASSKDPTGVLSTEAFF
.,.,TRBJ2-5,TRBV5-6,TGTGCCAGCAGCGTAGACTTAAACGCCCAAGAGACCCAGTACTTC,CASSVDLNAQETQYF
.,.,TRBJ1-3,TRBV19,TGTGCCACTTATTCGACTGCCTCTGGAAACACCATATATTTT,CATYSTASGNTIYF
TRBD1,.,TRBJ1-1,TRBV5-1,TGCGCCAGCAGCCCCGGACAGGGGTTAAAAGCTTTCTTT,CASSPGQGLKAFF
.,.,TRBJ1-2,TRBV5-1,TGCGCCAGCAGCCCGCAGGGTACCCATGGCTACACCTTC,CASSPQGTHGYTF
TRBD1,.,TRBJ2-6,TRBV5-1,TGCGCCAGCAGCTTGGGAGGACAGGGGGCCGTCGGGGCCAACGTCCTGACTTTC,CASSLGGQGAVGANVLTF
.,.,TRBJ1-2,TRBV29-1,TGCAGCGTGAGACAGGAGTTTAATTATGGCTACACCTTC,CSVRQEFNYGYTF
.,.,TRBJ1-2,TRBV2,TGTGCCAGCAGCGCCATAAACTATGGCTACACCTTC,CASSAINYGYTF
TRBD2,.,TRBJ2-1,TRBV7-9,TGTGCCAGCAGCCATGAGAAAGCTAGCGGACGCTCCTACAATGAGCAGTTCTTC,CASSHEKASGRSYNEQFF
.,.,TRBJ1-5,TRBV18,TGTGCCAGCTCACGACCCATCAGAGGAATCAATCAGCCCCAGCATTTT,CASSRPIRGINQPQHF
TRBD1,.,TRBJ2-7,TRBV6-5,TGTGCCAGCAGTTACAACAGGGGGACAGTCGAGCAGTACTTC,CASSYNRGTVEQYF
TRBD1,.,TRBJ1-2,TRBV18,TGTGCCAGCTCACCGGGTGGACAGGGCAACTATGGCTACACCTTC,CASSPGGQGNYGYTF
TRBD1,.,TRBJ1-5,TRBV30,TGTGCCTGGGAGTCCCCGGGACAGGGAATTGGACAGCCCCAGCATTTT,CAWESPGQGIGQPQHF
.,few,TRBJ1-1,TRBV2,TGTGCCAGCAGTGCGCCGGGCGTGACGGTTGAAGCTTTCTTT,CASSAPGVTVEAFF